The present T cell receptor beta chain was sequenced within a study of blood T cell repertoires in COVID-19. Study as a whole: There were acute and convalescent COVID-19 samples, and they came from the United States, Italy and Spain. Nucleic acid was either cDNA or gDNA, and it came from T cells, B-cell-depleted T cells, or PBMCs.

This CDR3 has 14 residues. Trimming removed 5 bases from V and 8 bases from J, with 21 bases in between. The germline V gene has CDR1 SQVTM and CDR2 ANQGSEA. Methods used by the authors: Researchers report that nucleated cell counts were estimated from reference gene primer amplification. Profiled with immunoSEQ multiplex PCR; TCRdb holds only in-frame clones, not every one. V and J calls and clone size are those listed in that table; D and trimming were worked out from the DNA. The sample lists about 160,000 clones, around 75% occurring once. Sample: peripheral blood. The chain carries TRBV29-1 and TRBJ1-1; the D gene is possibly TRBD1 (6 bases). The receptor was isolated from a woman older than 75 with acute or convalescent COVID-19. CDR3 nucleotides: TGCAGCGTTATATCTTGGGAGGGGGTGAAAGAAGCTTTCTTT. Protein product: CSVISWEGVKEAFF.